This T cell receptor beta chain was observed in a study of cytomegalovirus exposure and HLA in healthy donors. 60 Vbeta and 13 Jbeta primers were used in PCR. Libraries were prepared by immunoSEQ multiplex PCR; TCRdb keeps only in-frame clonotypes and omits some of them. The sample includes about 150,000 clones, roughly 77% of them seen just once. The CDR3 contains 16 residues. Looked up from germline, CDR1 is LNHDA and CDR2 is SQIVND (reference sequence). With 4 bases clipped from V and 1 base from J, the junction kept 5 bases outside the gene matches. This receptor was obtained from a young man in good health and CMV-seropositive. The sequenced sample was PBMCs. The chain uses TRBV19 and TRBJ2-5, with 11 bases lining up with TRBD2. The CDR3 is CASSKQGTSGQETQYF. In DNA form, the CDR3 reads TGTGCCAGTAGTAAGCAGGGGACTAGCGGCCAAGAGACCCAGTACTTC. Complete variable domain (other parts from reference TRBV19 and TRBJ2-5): DGGITQSPKYLFRKEGQNVTLSCEQNLNHDAMYWYRQDPGQGLRLIYYSQIVNDFQKGDIAEGYSVSREKKESFPLTVTSAQKNPTAFYLCASSKQGTSGQETQYFGPGTRLLVL.